One T cell receptor (beta chain) is described in this entry. This clone was picked up one time. Which antigen it targets is not known. No much larger clone is present one base from it, and per-base qualities are unavailable. Reading the germline V gene (reference sequence) gives CDR1 LNHDA and CDR2 SQIVND. The CDR3 contains 15 residues, cysteine and phenylalanine counted. CDR3 DNA is the only sequence kept; it has 45 bases, read in frame from the first base. V is clipped by 5 bases and J by 7 bases, and the sequence between their germline boundaries is 17 bases long. TCRbeta CDR3 regions were amplified from genomic DNA using the immunoSEQ Assay, a bias-controlled multiplex PCR. The source study handled its data this way. The number of nucleated cells in each sample was estimated by amplification of reference gene primers within the assay. To quantify the absolute abundance of each unique TCRbeta CDR3 rearrangement, sequence reads were collapsed and filtered. For each sample, productive Simpson clonality was calculated by taking the square root of Simpson's diversity index across productive rearrangements. This immuneACCESS table, as held by TCRdb, lists in-frame sequences with V and J called but not all clones. Of the missing ones, under half trace to an unresolved V gene in checked studies; the others have no known cause. The D gene and trimming were derived from the DNA, and the V and J assignments and clone size from that table. This sample lists 45,000 to 70,000 clones; around 80% were detected once. The top ten constitute over 5.5% of the sample.

Each collaborating institution followed its own protocols to collect whole blood in K2EDTA tubes. For TCRbeta analysis, collaborator samples were shipped as frozen whole blood, as isolated PBMCs, or as DNA extracted from either sample type. The source of the sample is a study of blood T cell repertoires in COVID-19 (dated by TCRdb to between 2020 and 2021). As for the study more broadly: Collaborator samples came from the United States, Italy and Spain and covered acute and convalescent phases of COVID-19. The material from the prospective study consisted of cDNA or gDNA derived from T cells, B-cell-depleted T cells, or PBMCs. Subjects who had been exposed to COVID-19, were actively infected with it, or had recovered from it provided the deeply sampled blood TCRbeta repertoires that made up the dataset. The repertoires were released in a freely available public database meant as a resource for research on the immune response to SARS-CoV-2. The samples were drawn from two sources: the first 160 participants of the ongoing ImmuneRACE study, and approximately 1,300 subjects contributed by 6 global collaborators. Nearly every sample came with metadata listing a de-identified subject ID, COVID-19 status, age in years and sex. Where HLA class I and class II types were available, the types were taken from metadata supplied by the sample provider, not from assay-based typing.

Study-level results and caveats: The quantity of clinical and demographic metadata differed by source and by participant and was supplied without curation.

Sequenced material: peripheral blood. The rearrangement combines TRBV19 with TRBJ1-4; possibly the D gene is TRBD1, per 6 matching bases. This receptor was identified in a man between 60 and 75 years old with acute or convalescent COVID-19. DNA sequence: TGTGCCAGTAGTGAAGGCAGGGGTTTTGGTGAAAAACTGTTTTTT. Translated, this gives CASSEGRGFGEKLFF.